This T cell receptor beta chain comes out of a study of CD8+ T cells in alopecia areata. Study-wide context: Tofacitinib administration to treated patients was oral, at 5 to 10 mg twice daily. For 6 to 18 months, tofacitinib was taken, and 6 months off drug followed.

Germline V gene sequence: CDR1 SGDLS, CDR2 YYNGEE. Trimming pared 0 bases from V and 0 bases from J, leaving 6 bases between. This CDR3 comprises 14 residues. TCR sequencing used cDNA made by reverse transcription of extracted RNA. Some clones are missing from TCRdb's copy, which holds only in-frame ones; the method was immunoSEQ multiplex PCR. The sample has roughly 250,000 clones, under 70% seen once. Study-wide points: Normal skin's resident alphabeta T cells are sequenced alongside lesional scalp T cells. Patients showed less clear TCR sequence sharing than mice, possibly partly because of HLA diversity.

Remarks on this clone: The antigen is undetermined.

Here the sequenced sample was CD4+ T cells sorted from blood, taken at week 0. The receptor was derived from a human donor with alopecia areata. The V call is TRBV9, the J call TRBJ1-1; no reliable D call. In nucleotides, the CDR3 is TGTGCCAGCAGCGTAGCCCCAGTGAACACTGAAGCTTTCTTT. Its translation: CASSVAPVNTEAFF.